These 18 T cell receptor beta chains were all obtained from the same sample, sequenced in a study of blood T cells in healthy people across ages. Primed by a sample-barcoded 5' primer and a J-beta primer mix, a second PCR proceeded for about 6 to 12 cycles. TCRdb used MiXCR to reprocess the 5' RACE reads, holding one entry per CDR3 protein. The table records around 800,000 distinct CDR3 sequences, under 55% of them present only once. The sequenced sample consisted of blood. These TCRs come from a man aged 55-75 years in good health.

The rearrangement links TRBV5-1 to TRBJ1-5, with D unclear. Trimming pared 4 bases from V and 1 base from J, leaving 12 bases between. The CDR3 has 15 residues. Germline values: CDR1 SGHRS, CDR2 YFSETQ. CDR3 in DNA: TGCGCCAGCAGCCGGACCGGGGAGAGCAATCAGCCCCAGCATTTT. It encodes CASSRTGESNQPQHF.

Concerning this clonotype itself: With a much larger clone just one base away, this may be a read error. This chain links TRBV12-3 or TRBV12-4 with TRBJ2-4, with D unclear. The CDR3 sequence is 11 residues long. Between the trimmed V and J ends, which lost 5 bases and 11 bases, there was a span of 10 bases. CDR3 protein: CASSLAGVQYF. The CDR3 DNA is TGTGCCAGCAGTCTTGCTGGCGTTCAGTACTTC.

The chain links TRBV6-5 to TRBJ2-1, with D unresolved. Trimming cost V 0 bases and J 12 bases, with 18 bases left between them. The germline V gene has CDR1 MNHEY and CDR2 SVGAGI. CDR3 length: 15 residues. The CDR3 is CASSYSETLTLRQFF. DNA of the CDR3: TGTGCCAGCAGTTACTCCGAGACCCTTACTTTAAGGCAGTTCTTC.

A remark on this clonotype: This could be a read error, since a much larger clone is one nucleotide away. This chain joins TRBV27 and TRBJ1-4; 8 bases fit TRBD1. The germline V gene has CDR1 MNHEY and CDR2 SMNVEV (reference sequence). The CDR3 has 15 amino acids. J was trimmed by 10 bases and V by 5 bases; bases with no gene match: 12. The CDR3 bases are TGTGCCAGCAGTAGACCAGGGGGCGACAAAGGAAAACTGTTTTTT. Residues: CASSRPGGDKGKLFF. Using reference TRBV27 and TRBJ1-4 for the parts outside the CDR3, the full variable domain is EAQVTQNPRYLITVTGKKLTVTCSQNMNHEYMSWYRQDPGLGLRQIYYSMNVEVTDKGDVPEGYKVSRKEKRNFPLILESPSPNQTSLYFCASSRPGGDKGKLFFGSGTQLSVL.

A word on this clonotype: One base away lies a much larger clone, so this may be a sequencing read error. V usage is TRBV25-1 and J usage is TRBJ2-1, with D tentatively TRBD1 or TRBD2 (5 bases each). There are 15 residues in the CDR3. Germline V lookup: CDR1 MGHDK, CDR2 SYGVNS. V lost 3 bases, J lost 11 bases, and 20 bases lay in between. CDR3 bases: TGTGCCAGCAGTGAGGTCGGGGCTTATAACGATAAGCAGTTCTTC. Protein sequence: CASSEVGAYNDKQFF.

This clonotype was picked up many times. The genes are TRBV11-3 and TRBJ2-7; D call uncertain. The V end lost 5 bases, the J end lost 0 bases, and 11 bases lay between the germline ends. This CDR3 comprises 14 residues. Germline lookup yields CDR1 SGHNT and CDR2 YENEEA. The DNA of the CDR3 is TGTGCCAGCAGCGCCGGTGGGGACTCCTACGAGCAGTACTTC. Translating gives CASSAGGDSYEQYF.

CDR3 coding DNA: TGTGCCAGCAGCCCTTCTCCCAGCTCCTACAATGAGCAGTTCTTC. The encoded protein is CASSPSPSSYNEQFF. The rearrangement links TRBV7-2 to TRBJ2-1; D is unresolved. Germline V gene data show CDR1 as SGHTA and CDR2 as FQGNSA. The germline V and J ends were trimmed by 5 bases and 0 bases, with 11 bases remaining between them. CDR3 length equals 15 residues.

This clonotype was seen only a few times. This chain uses TRBV7-9 with TRBJ2-1, with a weak D call TRBD2 (5 bases). V gave up 7 bases and J gave up 4 bases, with 14 bases separating them. There are 14 residues in the CDR3. CDR1 is SEHNR and CDR2 is FQNEAQ in the germline V gene (reference sequence). The CDR3 sequence: CASTPSEGYNEQFF. The CDR3 DNA reads as TGTGCCAGCACTCCCTCAGAGGGTTACAATGAGCAGTTCTTC.

This clonotype occurred many times. V and J are TRBV20-1 and TRBJ2-5, with 10 nucleotides matching TRBD1. Germline values: CDR1 DFQATT, CDR2 SNEGSKA (reference sequence). V was clipped by 6 bases and J by 3 bases; unmatched bases: 16. This CDR3 comprises 17 residues. Here the CDR3 reads CSAPDRGLLRPEETQYF. DNA of the CDR3: TGCAGTGCCCCGGACAGGGGGTTACTCCGGCCCGAAGAGACCCAGTACTTC.

The rearrangement links TRBV7-9 to TRBJ2-5; 13 nucleotides agree with TRBD2. The CDR3 runs 18 residues. V trimming: 3 bases; J trimming: 1 base; junction bases outside the gene matches: 8. The germline gives CDR1 SEHNR, CDR2 FQNEAQ (reference sequence). CDR3 residues: CASSLGLAGSTVQETQYF. CDR3 DNA: TGTGCCAGCAGCTTGGGACTAGCGGGGAGCACGGTCCAAGAGACCCAGTACTTC.

The chain recombines TRBV9 with TRBJ2-7; 15 nucleotides match TRBD2. Germline-derived CDR1 and CDR2 are SGDLS and YYNGEE. V was pared by 6 bases and J by 3 bases, with 7 bases of the junction left unmatched. The CDR3 spans 16 residues. For the CDR3, the DNA is TGTGCCAGCACCCCGGGACTAGCGGGGGGACTCTACGAGCAGTACTTC. Translation gives CASTPGLAGGLYEQYF.

CDR3: CSVTGAPSEKLFF. In DNA form, the CDR3 reads TGCAGCGTTACCGGGGCTCCAAGTGAAAAACTGTTTTTT. The rearrangement joins TRBV29-1 to TRBJ1-4, with D perhaps TRBD1 (5 bases). The V end lost 5 bases, the J end lost 7 bases, and 14 bases lay between the germline ends. CDR3 length: 13 amino acids. Germline CDR1 SQVTM, CDR2 ANQGSEA.

In DNA, the CDR3 is TGTGCCAGCACCCTGCCGGGGGGAGATACGCAGTATTTT. This encodes CASTLPGGDTQYF. This chain connects TRBV6-5 to TRBJ2-3; 7 bases line up with TRBD2. Looked up from germline, CDR1 is MNHEY and CDR2 is SVGAGI. Trimming at V came to 7 bases and at J to 5 bases, leaving 6 bases not matched to a gene. The CDR3 length is 13 residues.

This clonotype was recorded a few times. The V gene is TRBV29-1, the J gene TRBJ2-5, with a weak D call TRBD2 (6 bases). The CDR3 contains 14 residues. Germline values: CDR1 SQVTM, CDR2 ANQGSEA. V shed 4 bases and J shed 5 bases, with 17 bases lying between them. Here the CDR3 DNA reads TGCAGCGTTGTAAACGGAATTGGGGGGGAGACCCAGTACTTC. Translated, it gives CSVVNGIGGETQYF.

The chain carries TRBV4-3 and TRBJ2-3; the match to TRBD2 covers 10 bases. Germline V gene sequence: CDR1 LGHNA, CDR2 YSLEER. This CDR3 has 15 amino acids. The ends lost 4 bases at V and 2 bases at J; junction bases unmatched: 3. The CDR3 bases are TGCGCCAGCAGCCCCACTAGCGGGGACACAGATACGCAGTATTTT. Amino acid sequence: CASSPTSGDTDTQYF.

This clonotype was detected a few times. The chain links TRBV6-2 or TRBV6-3 to TRBJ2-1; tentative D call: TRBD2 (5 bases). This CDR3 is 16 amino acids long. Between the trimmed V and J ends, which lost 5 bases and 1 base, there was a span of 15 bases. Germline V gene sequence: CDR1 MNHEY, CDR2 SVGEGT. CDR3 DNA: TGTGCCAGCAGTGATCTAGCTAGCCAGTCCTACAATGAGCAGTTCTTC. Translated: CASSDLASQSYNEQFF.

This chain links TRBV7-9 with TRBJ2-1, with 10 positions matching TRBD2. The germline V gene has CDR1 SEHNR and CDR2 FQNEAQ (reference sequence). This CDR3 has 18 amino acids. V was pared by 6 bases and J by 1 base, with 12 bases of the junction left unmatched. The CDR3 is CASRGTSGDTKSYNEQFF. The CDR3 DNA sequence: TGTGCCAGCAGGGGTACTAGCGGGGATACGAAGTCCTACAATGAGCAGTTCTTC.

This clonotype showed up just a few times. The chain is built from TRBV7-2 and TRBJ1-6; D is ambiguous. Per germline, CDR1 SGHTA and CDR2 FQGNSA. Trimming stripped 3 bases from V and 8 bases from J, with 20 bases between. CDR3 size: 17 residues. CDR3 amino acids: CASSLWGSGSLDSPLHF. The CDR3 DNA sequence: TGTGCCAGCAGCTTGTGGGGTTCCGGCTCCCTTGATTCACCCCTCCACTTT.